These 24 T cell receptor beta chains were sequenced from one sample in a study of blood T cells in healthy people across ages. The authors ran a second PCR of roughly 6 to 12 cycles using a sample-barcoded 5' primer and a J-beta primer mix. Via MiXCR, TCRdb re-called the 5' RACE reads, giving one row per CDR3 protein. The table shows around 780,000 distinct CDR3 sequences, with more than 50% occurring only once. Sequencing was done on a sample of blood. These receptors came from a middle-aged man in good health.

V gene TRBV6-2 or TRBV6-3 combines with J gene TRBJ2-4, with 9 positions matching TRBD2. The DNA end favors TRBJ2-7, so the J call may be wrong. The CDR3 has 17 amino acids. Germline loops: CDR1 MNHEY, CDR2 SVGEGT. Here the CDR3 DNA reads TGTGCCAGCAGTTACTCCCTCGCGGGAGGGTTATTCTACGAGCAGTACTTC. This encodes CASSYSLAGGLFYEQYF.

The genes are TRBV12-3 or TRBV12-4 and TRBJ2-5; 8 bases fit TRBD1. The J call may be faulty, since TRBJ2-7 better matches the DNA end. The CDR3 is 15 amino acids. The CDR3 protein is CASSPGQGLSYEQYF. The CDR3, as DNA: TGTGCCAGCAGTCCAGGACAGGGCCTATCCTACGAGCAGTACTTC.

The V call is TRBV5-1, the J call TRBJ1-6, with a possible D match to TRBD1 (6 bases). The CDR3 spans 16 residues. Looked up from germline, CDR1 is SGHRS and CDR2 is YFSETQ. Trimming stripped 3 bases from V and 6 bases from J, with 16 bases between. This chain's CDR3 is CASSSSGRTANSPLHF. CDR3 DNA: TGCGCCAGCAGCTCAAGCGGTCGGACAGCTAATTCACCCCTCCACTTT.

The chain recombines TRBV7-2 with TRBJ1-5; the D is unclear. The V gene's germline CDR1 is SGHTA and CDR2 FQGNSA. The CDR3 loop spans 15 amino acids. The germline V and J ends were trimmed by 0 bases and 0 bases, with 6 bases remaining between them. CDR3 residues: CASSLARGSNQPQHF. The CDR3 DNA reads as TGTGCCAGCAGCTTAGCAAGAGGTAGCAATCAGCCCCAGCATTTT.

The rearrangement joins TRBV29-1 to TRBJ2-2; D gene ambiguous. Germline V gives CDR1 SQVTM, CDR2 ANQGSEA. CDR3 length equals 13 residues. V dropped 4 bases and J dropped 0 bases, with 6 bases sitting between them. CDR3 amino acids: CSVAHPNTGELFF. The CDR3 DNA follows: TGCAGCGTTGCACACCCGAACACCGGGGAGCTGTTTTTT.

This chain joins TRBV5-1 and TRBJ2-1, with a tentative D call TRBD1 (6 bases). The J call may be wrong; the DNA end is better matched by TRBJ2-7. The CDR3 loop spans 15 amino acids. The V gene's germline CDR1 is SGHRS and CDR2 YFSETQ. As DNA, the CDR3 is TGCGCCAGCTTGGGGGCAGGGGAGAACTACAATGAGCAGTACTTC. Its translation is CASLGAGENYNEQYF.

Concerning this clonotype itself: The CDR3 does not end in the conserved phenylalanine or tryptophan, so this is likely a read error. The J gene is TRBJ2-5, the V gene TRBV7-2; 7 bases map to TRBD2. J was trimmed by 3 bases and V by 5 bases; bases with no gene match: 9. The length of the CDR3 is 15 residues. Germline V CDR1 and CDR2: SGHTA, FQGNSA. The CDR3: CASSIVAGYEETQYL. CDR3 DNA sequence: TGTGCCAGCAGCATCGTAGCGGGTTACGAAGAGACCCAGTACTTA.

This clonotype was seen once. V is TRBV10-3 and J is TRBJ2-7, with D perhaps assigned TRBD1 or TRBD2 (5 bases each). The J call may not be correct, given that the DNA end is closer to TRBJ2-5. The CDR3 sequence is 14 residues long. Germline CDR1 is ENHRY and CDR2 is SYGVKD. The CDR3 is CAISPRGGKETQYF. The CDR3 DNA sequence: TGTGCCATCAGTCCACGTGGGGGTAAAGAGACCCAGTACTTC.

The V and J genes are TRBV28 and TRBJ2-1; 9 bases match TRBD1. The length of the CDR3 is 16 residues. V dropped 5 bases and J dropped 1; count of bases not matched to a gene: 6. Germline V lookup: CDR1 MDHEN, CDR2 SYDVKM. CDR3 bases: TGTGCCAGCAGTCAAAGTGGACAGGGGTCCTACAATGAGCAGTTCTTC. This translates into CASSQSGQGSYNEQFF.

V gene TRBV12-3 or TRBV12-4 combines with J gene TRBJ2-6; tentative D call: TRBD1 (6 bases). This CDR3 spans 16 amino acids. V lost 8 bases and J lost 1, with 15 bases in between. As DNA, the CDR3 is TGTGCCAGCCGTAGGACAGTTGTATCTGGGGCCAACGTCCTGACTTTC. This gives the protein CASRRTVVSGANVLTF.

This clonotype came up a few times. The chain employs TRBV6-2 or TRBV6-3 and TRBJ2-5, with TRBD1 matching over 9 bases. Trimming cost V 6 bases and J 5 bases; bases outside gene matches: 10. Germline CDR1 MNHEY, CDR2 SVGEGT. The CDR3 consists of 15 residues. The CDR3 reads CASRFDRGIGETQYF. CDR3 DNA: TGTGCCAGCAGATTTGACAGGGGGATTGGGGAGACCCAGTACTTC.

This rearrangement joins TRBV6-5 to TRBJ2-7, with D unresolved. Between the trimmed V and J ends, which lost 2 bases and 0 bases, there was a span of 8 bases. The CDR3 totals 14 residues. CDR1 and CDR2 from the germline V gene are MNHEY and SVGAGI. CDR3 nucleotide sequence: TGTGCCAGCAGTTACGACGCAGTCTCCTACGAGCAGTACTTC. It is translated as CASSYDAVSYEQYF.

The count of this clonotype is one. The chain recombines TRBV20-1 with TRBJ1-5; possible D gene TRBD1, 6 bases. The CDR3 spans 14 residues. CDR1 and CDR2 (germline): DFQATT, SNEGSKA (reference sequence). V lost 6 bases, J lost 2 bases, and 14 bases lay in between. The CDR3 is CSARSRQGNQPQHF. The CDR3, as DNA: TGCAGTGCCAGATCCCGACAGGGCAATCAGCCCCAGCATTTT.

The CDR3 bases are TGCAGTGCTAGAGAACCCCAGGGAGTCGACACTGAGCAGTTCTTC. Its protein is CSAREPQGVDTEQFF. The chain uses TRBV20-1 and TRBJ2-1, with D perhaps given as TRBD1 or TRBD2 (5 bases each). The V end was cut by 0 bases, the J end by 9 bases, with 18 bases between. Looked up from germline, CDR1 is DFQATT and CDR2 is SNEGSKA (reference sequence). This CDR3 region has 15 residues.

This clonotype was seen only a few times. This sequence joins TRBV5-4 and TRBJ2-4, with 11 bases identical to TRBD2. The germline V gene has CDR1 SGHNT and CDR2 YYREEE (reference sequence). Losses at the gene ends were 4 bases for V and 10 bases for J; bases not matched to a gene: 10. This CDR3 is built from 15 residues. DNA for the CDR3: TGTGCCAGCAGCCGAAAACTAGCGGGAGAATCGATTCAGTACTTC. Translation: CASSRKLAGESIQYF.

The chain joins TRBV12-3 or TRBV12-4 to TRBJ1-1, with D perhaps TRBD1 (5 bases). Trimming removed 1 base from V and 6 bases from J, with 9 bases in between. CDR3 length equals 13 residues. The CDR3 reads CASSLGGVAEAFF. As DNA, the CDR3 is TGTGCCAGCAGTTTAGGAGGGGTCGCTGAAGCTTTCTTT.

This clonotype was seen a few times. The chain uses TRBV25-1 and TRBJ2-5, with TRBD2 matching 7 bases. The V and J ends lost 1 base and 2 bases, in that order; junction bases with no gene match: 7. There are 16 residues in the CDR3. Germline CDR1 reads MGHDK; CDR2 reads SYGVNS. The DNA of the CDR3 is TGTGCCAGCAGTGAATGGCCTAGCGGACCTCAAGAGACCCAGTACTTC. The encoded protein is CASSEWPSGPQETQYF.

In nucleotides, the CDR3 is TGCAGTGCTAGTCTCTCAGTTCCTAACTATGGCTACACCTTC. Protein sequence: CSASLSVPNYGYTF. This chain joins TRBV20-1 and TRBJ1-2; D call uncertain. This CDR3 comprises 14 residues. Germline CDR1 is DFQATT and CDR2 is SNEGSKA (reference sequence). V gave up 3 bases and J gave up 0 bases, with 11 bases separating them.

Notes on this clonotype: A much larger clone differs by one base, so this may be a read error. V is TRBV7-2 and J is TRBJ2-5; D ambiguous. CDR3 length: 14 residues. Per germline, CDR1 SGHTA and CDR2 FQGNSA. CDR3 sequence: CAGSLFVGQETQYF. The CDR3 DNA reads TGTGCCGGCAGCTTATTCGTGGGGCAAGAGACCCAGTACTTC.

This clonotype was found once. The rearrangement uses TRBV5-1 and TRBJ2-3, with D perhaps matching TRBD1 or TRBD2 (5 bases each). The CDR3 has 14 residues. The V gene's germline CDR1 is SGHRS and CDR2 YFSETQ. Between the trimmed V and J ends, which lost 7 bases and 3 bases, there was a span of 15 bases. The CDR3 protein is CASRPGTTTDTQYF. Written as DNA, the CDR3 is TGCGCCAGCCGACCCGGGACCACTACAGATACGCAGTATTTT.

V usage is TRBV4-3 and J usage is TRBJ2-5; no clear D. The CDR3 consists of 14 residues. V lost 0 bases and J 3 bases, leaving 8 bases between the germline ends. The germline gives CDR1 LGHNA, CDR2 YSLEER. The CDR3 sequence: CASSQENQEETQYF. CDR3 coding DNA: TGCGCCAGCAGCCAAGAAAACCAGGAAGAGACCCAGTACTTC.

This clonotype showed up just a few times. V is TRBV7-3 and J is TRBJ1-6; 7 nucleotides align to TRBD1. J gave up 7 bases and V 4 bases, and 4 bases lay outside the gene matches. The V gene's germline CDR1 is SGHTA and CDR2 FQGTGA. The CDR3 spans 14 residues. The CDR3 DNA reads TGTGCCAGCAGCTCGGACAGGCGGAATTCACCCCTCCACTTT. This codes for CASSSDRRNSPLHF.

A few counts support this clonotype. The V gene is TRBV4-1, the J gene TRBJ2-4; TRBD2 is a possible D gene (6 bases). The J call may be incorrect, as the DNA end agrees better with TRBJ2-7. The CDR3 sequence is 14 residues long. CDR1 MGHRA and CDR2 YSYEKL come from the germline V gene. The CDR3, as DNA: TGCGCCAGCAGCCAAGATCCGGGGGTATACGAGCAGTACTTC. Translated: CASSQDPGVYEQYF.

The chain uses TRBV20-1 and TRBJ1-6; 9 bases line up with TRBD1. CDR1 and CDR2 (germline): DFQATT, SNEGSKA (reference sequence). There are 16 residues in the CDR3. V was pared by 3 bases and J by 6 bases, with 9 bases of the junction left unmatched. In DNA form, the CDR3 reads TGCAGTGCTAGCAGAGAACAGGGGGCGCGTAATTCACCCCTCCACTTT. Its protein product is CSASREQGARNSPLHF.